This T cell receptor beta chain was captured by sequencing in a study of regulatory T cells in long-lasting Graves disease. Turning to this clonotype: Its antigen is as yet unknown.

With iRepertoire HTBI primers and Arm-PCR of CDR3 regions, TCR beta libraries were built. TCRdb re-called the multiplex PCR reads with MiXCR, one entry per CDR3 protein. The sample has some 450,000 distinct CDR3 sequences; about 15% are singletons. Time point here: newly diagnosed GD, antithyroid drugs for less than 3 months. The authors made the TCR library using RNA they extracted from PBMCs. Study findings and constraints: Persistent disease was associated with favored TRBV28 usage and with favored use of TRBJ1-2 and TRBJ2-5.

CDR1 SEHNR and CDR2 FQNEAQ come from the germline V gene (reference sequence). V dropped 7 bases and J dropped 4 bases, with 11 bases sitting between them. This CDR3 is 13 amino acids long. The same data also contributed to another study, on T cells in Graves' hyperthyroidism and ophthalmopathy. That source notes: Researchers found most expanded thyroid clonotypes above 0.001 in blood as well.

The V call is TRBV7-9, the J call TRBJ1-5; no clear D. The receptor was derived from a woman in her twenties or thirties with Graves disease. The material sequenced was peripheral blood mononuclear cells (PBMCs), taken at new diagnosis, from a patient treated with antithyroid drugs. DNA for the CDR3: TGTGCCAGCACCCTGGGGAGTAATCAGCCCCAGCATTTT. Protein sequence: CASTLGSNQPQHF.